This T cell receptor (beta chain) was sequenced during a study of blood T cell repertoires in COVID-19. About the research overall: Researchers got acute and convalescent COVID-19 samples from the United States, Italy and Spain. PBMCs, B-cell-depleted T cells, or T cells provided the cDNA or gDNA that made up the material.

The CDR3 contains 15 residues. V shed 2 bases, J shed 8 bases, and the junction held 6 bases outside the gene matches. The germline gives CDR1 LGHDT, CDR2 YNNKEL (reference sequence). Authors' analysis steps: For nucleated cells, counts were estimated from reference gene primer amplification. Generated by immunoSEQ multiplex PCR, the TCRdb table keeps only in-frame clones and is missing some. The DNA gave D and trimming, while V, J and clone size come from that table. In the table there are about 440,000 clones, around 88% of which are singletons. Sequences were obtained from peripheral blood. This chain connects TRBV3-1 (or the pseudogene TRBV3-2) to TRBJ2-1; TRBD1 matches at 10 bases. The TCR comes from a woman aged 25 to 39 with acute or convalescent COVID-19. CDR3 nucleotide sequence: TGTGCCAGCAGCCAAAAGGGACAGGGGACGCATGAGCAGTTCTTC. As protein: CASSQKGQGTHEQFF.